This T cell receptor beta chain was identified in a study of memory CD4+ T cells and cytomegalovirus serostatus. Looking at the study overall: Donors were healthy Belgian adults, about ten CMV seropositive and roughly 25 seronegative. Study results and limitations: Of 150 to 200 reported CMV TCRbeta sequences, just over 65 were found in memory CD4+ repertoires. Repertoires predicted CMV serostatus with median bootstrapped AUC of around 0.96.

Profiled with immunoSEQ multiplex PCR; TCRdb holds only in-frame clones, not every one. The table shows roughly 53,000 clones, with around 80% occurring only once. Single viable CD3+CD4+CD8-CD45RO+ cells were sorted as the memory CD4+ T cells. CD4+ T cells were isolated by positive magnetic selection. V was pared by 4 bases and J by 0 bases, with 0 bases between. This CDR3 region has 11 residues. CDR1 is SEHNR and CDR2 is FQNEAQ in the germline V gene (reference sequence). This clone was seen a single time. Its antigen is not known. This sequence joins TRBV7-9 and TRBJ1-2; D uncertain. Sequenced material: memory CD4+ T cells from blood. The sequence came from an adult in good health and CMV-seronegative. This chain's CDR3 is CASSSNYGYTF. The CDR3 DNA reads TGTGCCAGCAGCTCTAACTATGGCTACACCTTC.